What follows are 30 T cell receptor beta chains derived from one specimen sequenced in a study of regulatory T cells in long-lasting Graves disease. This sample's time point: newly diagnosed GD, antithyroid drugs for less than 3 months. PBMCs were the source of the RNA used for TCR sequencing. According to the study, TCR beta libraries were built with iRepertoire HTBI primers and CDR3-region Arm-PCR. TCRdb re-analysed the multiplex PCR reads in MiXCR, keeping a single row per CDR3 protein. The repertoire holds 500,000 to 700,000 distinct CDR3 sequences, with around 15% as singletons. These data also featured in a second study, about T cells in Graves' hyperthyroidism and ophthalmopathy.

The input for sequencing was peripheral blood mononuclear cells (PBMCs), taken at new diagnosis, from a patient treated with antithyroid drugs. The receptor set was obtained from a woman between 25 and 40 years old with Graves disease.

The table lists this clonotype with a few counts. The CDR3: CASSSGQQGEKLFF. The CDR3, as DNA: TGCGCCAGCAGCTCGGGACAGCAAGGCGAAAAACTGTTTTTT. V gene TRBV5-1 combines with J gene TRBJ1-4; 7 nucleotides match TRBD1. Trimming at V came to 3 bases and at J to 8 bases, leaving 7 bases not matched to a gene. Germline lookup yields CDR1 SGHRS and CDR2 YFSETQ. The CDR3 covers 14 residues.

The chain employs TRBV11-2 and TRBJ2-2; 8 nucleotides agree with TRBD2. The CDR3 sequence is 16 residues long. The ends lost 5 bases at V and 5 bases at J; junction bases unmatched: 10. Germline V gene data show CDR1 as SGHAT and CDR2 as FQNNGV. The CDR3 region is CASSPIRGLGTGELFF. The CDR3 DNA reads TGTGCCAGCAGCCCCATCAGGGGACTAGGTACCGGGGAGCTGTTTTTT.

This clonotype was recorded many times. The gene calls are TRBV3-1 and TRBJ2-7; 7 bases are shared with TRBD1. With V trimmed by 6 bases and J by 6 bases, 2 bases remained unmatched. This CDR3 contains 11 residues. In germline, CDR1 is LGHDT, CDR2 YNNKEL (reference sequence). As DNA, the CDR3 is TGTGCCAGCAGTCACAGGGGCGAGCAGTACTTC. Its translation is CASSHRGEQYF.

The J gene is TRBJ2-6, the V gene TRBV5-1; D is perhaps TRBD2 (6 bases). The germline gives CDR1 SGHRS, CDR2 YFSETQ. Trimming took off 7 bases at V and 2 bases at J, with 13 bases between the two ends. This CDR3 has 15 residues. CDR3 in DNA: TGCGCCAGCGGCCCGACGGGGGCTGGGGCCAACGTCCTGACTTTC. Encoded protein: CASGPTGAGANVLTF.

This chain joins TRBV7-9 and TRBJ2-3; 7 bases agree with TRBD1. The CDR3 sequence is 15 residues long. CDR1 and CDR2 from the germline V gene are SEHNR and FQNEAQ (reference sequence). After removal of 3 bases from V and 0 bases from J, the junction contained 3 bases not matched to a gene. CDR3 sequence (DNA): TGTGCCAGCAGCTTCCCGACAGGGAGCACAGATACGCAGTATTTT. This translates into CASSFPTGSTDTQYF.

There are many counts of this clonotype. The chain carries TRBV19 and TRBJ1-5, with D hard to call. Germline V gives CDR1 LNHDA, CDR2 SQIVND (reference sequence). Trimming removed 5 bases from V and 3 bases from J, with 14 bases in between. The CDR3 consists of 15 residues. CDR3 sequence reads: CASSVGGQDNQPQHF. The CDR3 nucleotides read TGTGCCAGTAGTGTCGGCGGGCAGGACAATCAGCCCCAGCATTTT.

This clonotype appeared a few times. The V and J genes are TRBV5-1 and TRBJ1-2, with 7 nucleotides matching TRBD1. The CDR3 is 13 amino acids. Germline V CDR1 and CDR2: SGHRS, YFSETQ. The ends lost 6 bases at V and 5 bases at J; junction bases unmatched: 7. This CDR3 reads CASTPTGIYGYTF. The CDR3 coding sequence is TGCGCCAGCACCCCGACAGGGATTTATGGCTACACCTTC.

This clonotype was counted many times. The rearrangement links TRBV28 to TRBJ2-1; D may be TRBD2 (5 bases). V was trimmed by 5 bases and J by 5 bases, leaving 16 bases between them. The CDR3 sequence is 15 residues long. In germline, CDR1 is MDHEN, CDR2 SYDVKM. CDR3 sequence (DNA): TGTGCCAGCAGTCTTATGTCGGAGGACCACAATGAGCAGTTCTTC. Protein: CASSLMSEDHNEQFF.

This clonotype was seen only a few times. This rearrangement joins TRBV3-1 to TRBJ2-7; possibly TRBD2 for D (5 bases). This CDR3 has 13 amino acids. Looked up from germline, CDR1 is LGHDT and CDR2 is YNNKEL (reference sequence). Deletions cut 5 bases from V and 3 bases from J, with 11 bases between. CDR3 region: CASSSQLVYEQYF. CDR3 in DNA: TGTGCCAGCAGCTCTCAACTAGTCTACGAGCAGTACTTC.

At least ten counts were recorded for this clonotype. CDR3 bases: TGCAGCGCCCAGGGGCGCACAGATACGCAGTATTTT. This translates into CSAQGRTDTQYF. The gene calls are TRBV29-1 and TRBJ2-3; D is possibly TRBD1 (6 bases). CDR1 is SQVTM and CDR2 is ANQGSEA in the germline V gene. The germline V and J ends were trimmed by 7 bases and 1 base, with 9 bases remaining between them. This CDR3 is built from 12 residues.

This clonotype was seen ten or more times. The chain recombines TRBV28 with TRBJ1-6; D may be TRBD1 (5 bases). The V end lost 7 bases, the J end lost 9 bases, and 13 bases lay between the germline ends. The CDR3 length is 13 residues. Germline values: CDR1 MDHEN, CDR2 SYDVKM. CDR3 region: CASKGPGSSPLHF. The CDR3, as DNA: TGTGCCAGCAAAGGGCCAGGGAGTTCACCCCTCCACTTT.

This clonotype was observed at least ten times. CDR3 in DNA: TGTGCCACCACAGGGGGGGTTGTATCGGTAGCGGGGGGCTACAATGAGCAGTTCTTC. Translating it yields CATTGGVVSVAGGYNEQFF. The chain combines TRBV28 with TRBJ2-1, with TRBD2 matching over 10 bases. The germline CDR1 and CDR2 sequences are MDHEN and SYDVKM. This CDR3 is 19 amino acids long. Trimming took 10 bases from V and 3 from J; bases not matched to a gene: 21.

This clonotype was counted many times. The CDR3 sequence is CASSSWARTGGIYEQYF. The CDR3 coding sequence is TGTGCCAGCAGTTCCTGGGCCCGGACAGGGGGTATCTACGAGCAGTACTTC. This chain joins TRBV28 and TRBJ2-7; TRBD1 aligns across 10 bases. V trimming: 4 bases; J trimming: 3 bases; junction bases outside the gene matches: 12. Germline V gene lookup returns CDR1 MDHEN and CDR2 SYDVKM. The CDR3 covers 17 residues. Supplemented by reference TRBV28 and TRBJ2-7, the full variable domain reads DVKVTQSSRYLVKRTGEKVFLECVQDMDHENMFWYRQDPGLGLRLIYFSYDVKMKEKGDIPEGYSVSREKKERFSLILESASTNQTSMYLCASSSWARTGGIYEQYFGPGTRLTVT.

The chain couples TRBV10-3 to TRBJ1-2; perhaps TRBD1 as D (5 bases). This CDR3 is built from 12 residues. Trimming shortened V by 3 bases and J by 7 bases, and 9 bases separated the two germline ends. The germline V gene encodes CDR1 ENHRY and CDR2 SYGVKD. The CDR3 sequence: CAISEGGAGYTF. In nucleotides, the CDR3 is TGTGCCATCAGTGAAGGTGGGGCTGGCTACACCTTC.

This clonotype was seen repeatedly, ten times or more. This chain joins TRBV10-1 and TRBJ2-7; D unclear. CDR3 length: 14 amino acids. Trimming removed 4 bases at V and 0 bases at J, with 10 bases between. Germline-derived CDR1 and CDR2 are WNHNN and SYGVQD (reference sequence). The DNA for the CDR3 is TGCGCCAGCAGTGGGGTTGGTAGCTCCTACGAGCAGTACTTC. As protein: CASSGVGSSYEQYF.

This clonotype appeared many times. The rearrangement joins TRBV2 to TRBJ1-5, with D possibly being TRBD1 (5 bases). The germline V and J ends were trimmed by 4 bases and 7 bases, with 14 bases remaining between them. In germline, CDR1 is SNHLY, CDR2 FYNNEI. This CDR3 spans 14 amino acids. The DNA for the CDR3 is TGTGCCAGCAGTGTATCCGGGGGGGGGCAGCCCCAGCATTTT. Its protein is CASSVSGGGQPQHF.

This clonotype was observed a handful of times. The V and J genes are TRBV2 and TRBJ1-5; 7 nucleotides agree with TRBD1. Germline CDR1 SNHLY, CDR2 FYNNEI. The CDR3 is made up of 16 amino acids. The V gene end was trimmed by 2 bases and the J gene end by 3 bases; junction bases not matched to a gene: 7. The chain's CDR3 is CASSEIGGTINQPQHF. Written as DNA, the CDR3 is TGTGCCAGCAGTGAAATAGGGGGCACAATCAATCAGCCCCAGCATTTT.

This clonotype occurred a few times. This chain's CDR3 is CASSVMEGEKLFF. The DNA for the CDR3 is TGTGCCAGCAGCGTAATGGAAGGTGAAAAACTGTTTTTT. The V and J genes are TRBV9 and TRBJ1-4; D not resolved. The V gene's germline CDR1 is SGDLS and CDR2 YYNGEE. The V end lost 1 base, the J end lost 7 bases, and 8 bases lay between the germline ends. The length of the CDR3 is 13 residues.

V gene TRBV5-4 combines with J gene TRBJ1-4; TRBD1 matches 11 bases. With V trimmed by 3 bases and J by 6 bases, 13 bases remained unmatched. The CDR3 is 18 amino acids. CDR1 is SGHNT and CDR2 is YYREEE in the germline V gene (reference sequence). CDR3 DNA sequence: TGTGCCAGCAGCTCAGGACAGGGGGCGGATGTATTAGATGAAAAACTGTTTTTT. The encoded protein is CASSSGQGADVLDEKLFF.

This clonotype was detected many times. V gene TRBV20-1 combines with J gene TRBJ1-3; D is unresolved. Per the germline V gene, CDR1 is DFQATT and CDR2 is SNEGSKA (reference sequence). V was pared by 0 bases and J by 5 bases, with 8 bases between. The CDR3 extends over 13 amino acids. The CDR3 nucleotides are TGCAGTGCTAGAGAAGCCGGACGAAACACCATATATTTT. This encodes CSAREAGRNTIYF.

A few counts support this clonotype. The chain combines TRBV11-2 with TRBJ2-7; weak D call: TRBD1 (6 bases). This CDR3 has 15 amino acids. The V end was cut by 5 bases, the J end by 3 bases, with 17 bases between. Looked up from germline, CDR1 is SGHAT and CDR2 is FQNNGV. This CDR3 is CASSRDRSLYYEQYF. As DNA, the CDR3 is TGTGCCAGCAGCCGCGACAGGTCATTATACTACGAGCAGTACTTC.

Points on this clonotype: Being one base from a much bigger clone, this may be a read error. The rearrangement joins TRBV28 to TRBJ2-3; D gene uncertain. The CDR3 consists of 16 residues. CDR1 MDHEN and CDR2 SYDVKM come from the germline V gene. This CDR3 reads CASKSPSKGSTDTQCF. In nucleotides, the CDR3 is TGTGCCAGCAAGTCTCCATCAAAGGGAAGCACAGATACGCAGTGTTTT.

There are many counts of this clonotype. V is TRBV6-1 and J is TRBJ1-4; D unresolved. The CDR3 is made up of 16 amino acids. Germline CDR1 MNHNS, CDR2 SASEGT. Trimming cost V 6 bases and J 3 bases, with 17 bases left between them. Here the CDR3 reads CASRSVSREANEKLFF. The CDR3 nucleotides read TGTGCCAGCAGATCGGTGTCTAGGGAGGCTAATGAAAAACTGTTTTTT.

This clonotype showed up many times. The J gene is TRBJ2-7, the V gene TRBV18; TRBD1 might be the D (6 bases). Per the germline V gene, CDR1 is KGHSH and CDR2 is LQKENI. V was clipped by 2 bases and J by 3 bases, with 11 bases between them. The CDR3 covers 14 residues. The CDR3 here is CASSPSRQVYEQYF. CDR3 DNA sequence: TGTGCCAGCTCACCATCGAGACAGGTCTACGAGCAGTACTTC.

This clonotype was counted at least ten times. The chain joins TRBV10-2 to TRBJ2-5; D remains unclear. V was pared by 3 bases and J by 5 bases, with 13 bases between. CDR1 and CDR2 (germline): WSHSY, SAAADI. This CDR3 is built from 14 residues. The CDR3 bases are TGCGCCAGCAGTGACTCGGCCTTTAGGGAGACCCAGTACTTC. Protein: CASSDSAFRETQYF.

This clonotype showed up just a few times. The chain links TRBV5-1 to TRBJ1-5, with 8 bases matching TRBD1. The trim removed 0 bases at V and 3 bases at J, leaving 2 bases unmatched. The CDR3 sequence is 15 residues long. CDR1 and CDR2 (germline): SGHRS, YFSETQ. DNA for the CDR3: TGCGCCAGCAGCTTGGGACAGGGGAACAATCAGCCCCAGCATTTT. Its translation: CASSLGQGNNQPQHF.

The CDR3 nucleotides read TGCAGTGCTAGTTGGCACCGACCTGATCAGCCCCAGCATTTT. Amino acids: CSASWHRPDQPQHF. The chain combines TRBV20-1 with TRBJ1-5; D is ambiguous. Deletions cut 3 bases from V and 5 bases from J, with 14 bases between. This CDR3 contains 14 residues. Looked up from germline, CDR1 is DFQATT and CDR2 is SNEGSKA (reference sequence).

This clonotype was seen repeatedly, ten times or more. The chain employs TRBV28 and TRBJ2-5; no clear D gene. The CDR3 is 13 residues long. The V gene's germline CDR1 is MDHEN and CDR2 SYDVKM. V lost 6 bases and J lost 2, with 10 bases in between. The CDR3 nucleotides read TGTGCCAGCAGCCCTCGGCTGCAAGAGACCCAGTACTTC. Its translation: CASSPRLQETQYF.

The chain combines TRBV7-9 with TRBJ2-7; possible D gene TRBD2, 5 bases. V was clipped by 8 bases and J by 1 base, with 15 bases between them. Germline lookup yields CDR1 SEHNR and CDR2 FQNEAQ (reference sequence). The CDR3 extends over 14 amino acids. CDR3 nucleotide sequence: TGTGCCAGCCGGGCGGAGGAGATTTCCTACGAGCAGTACTTC. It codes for CASRAEEISYEQYF.

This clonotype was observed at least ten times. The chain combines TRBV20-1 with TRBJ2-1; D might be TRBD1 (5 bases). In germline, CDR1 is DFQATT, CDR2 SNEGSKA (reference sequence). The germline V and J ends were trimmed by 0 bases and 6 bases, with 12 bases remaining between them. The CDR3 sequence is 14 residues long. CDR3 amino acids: CSARDQGRANEQFF. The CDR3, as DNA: TGCAGTGCTAGAGATCAGGGCAGGGCCAATGAGCAGTTCTTC.